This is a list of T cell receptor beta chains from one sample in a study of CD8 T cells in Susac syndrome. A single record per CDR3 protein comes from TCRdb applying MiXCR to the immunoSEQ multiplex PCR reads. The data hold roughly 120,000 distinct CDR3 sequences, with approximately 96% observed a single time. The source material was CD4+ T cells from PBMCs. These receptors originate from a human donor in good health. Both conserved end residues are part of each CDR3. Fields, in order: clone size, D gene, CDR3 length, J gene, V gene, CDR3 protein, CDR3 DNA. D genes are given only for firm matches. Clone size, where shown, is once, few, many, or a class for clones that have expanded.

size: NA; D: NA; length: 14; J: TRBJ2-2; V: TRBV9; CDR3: CASSVGGATGELFF; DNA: TGTGCCAGCAGCGTAGGCGGGGCCACCGGGGAGCTGTTTTTT
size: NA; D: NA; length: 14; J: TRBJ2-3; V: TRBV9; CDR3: CASSVVAGPDTQYF; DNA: TGTGCCAGCAGCGTAGTCGCGGGGCCGGATACGCAGTATTTT
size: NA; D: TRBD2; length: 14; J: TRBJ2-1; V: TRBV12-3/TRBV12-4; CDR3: CASSLQSGKSEQFF; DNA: TGTGCCAGCAGCCTCCAAAGCGGGAAGAGTGAGCAGTTCTTC
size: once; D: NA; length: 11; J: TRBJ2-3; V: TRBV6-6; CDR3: CASILEGTQYF; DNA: TGTGCCAGCATTCTCGAGGGGACGCAGTATTTT
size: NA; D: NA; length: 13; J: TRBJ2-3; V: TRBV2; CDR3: CAGAGTGRDTQYF; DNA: TGTGCCGGTGCCGGGACGGGCAGAGATACGCAGTATTTT
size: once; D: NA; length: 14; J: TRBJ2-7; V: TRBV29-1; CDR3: CSVLAPYETYEQYF; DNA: TGCAGCGTCCTAGCCCCATACGAAACCTACGAGCAGTACTTC
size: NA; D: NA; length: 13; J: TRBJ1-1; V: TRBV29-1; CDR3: CSVRAGLTLEAFF; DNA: TGCAGCGTTAGAGCCGGGCTCACACTGGAAGCTTTCTTT
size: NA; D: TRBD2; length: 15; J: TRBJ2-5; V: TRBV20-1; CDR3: CSARKISGRGETQYF; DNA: TGCAGTGCTAGAAAGATCAGCGGGAGGGGTGAGACCCAGTACTTC
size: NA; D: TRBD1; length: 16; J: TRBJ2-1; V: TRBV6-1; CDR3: CASSEQDRVAYNEQFF; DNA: TGTGCCAGCAGTGAACAGGACAGGGTTGCCTACAATGAGCAGTTCTTC
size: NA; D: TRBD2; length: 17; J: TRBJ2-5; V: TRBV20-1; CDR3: CSAITTTTGTKGETQYF; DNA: TGCAGTGCTATAACAACCACTACCGGGACTAAAGGAGAGACCCAGTACTTC
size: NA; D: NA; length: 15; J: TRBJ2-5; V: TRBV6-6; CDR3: CASSYSSLPAETQYF; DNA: TGTGCCAGCAGTTACTCCTCCCTCCCGGCCGAGACCCAGTACTTC
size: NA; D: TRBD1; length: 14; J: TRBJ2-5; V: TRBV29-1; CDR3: CSVTGTGVQETQYF; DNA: TGCAGCGTCACCGGGACAGGAGTCCAAGAGACCCAGTACTTC
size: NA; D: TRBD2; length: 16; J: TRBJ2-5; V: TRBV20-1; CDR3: CSARDQSAGGPRTQYF; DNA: TGCAGTGCTAGAGATCAGTCGGCGGGGGGGCCCCGGACCCAGTACTTC
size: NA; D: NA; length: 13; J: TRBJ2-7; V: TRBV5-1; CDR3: CASSRGTPYEQYF; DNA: TGCGCCAGCAGCCGGGGGACCCCTTACGAGCAGTACTTC
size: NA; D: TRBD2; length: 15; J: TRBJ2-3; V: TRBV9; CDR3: CASSVLPGGTDTQYF; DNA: TGTGCCAGCAGCGTGCTCCCGGGGGGTACAGATACGCAGTATTTT
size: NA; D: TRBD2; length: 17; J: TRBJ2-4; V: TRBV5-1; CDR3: CASSLAGLASPRVIQYF; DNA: TGCGCCAGCAGCTTGGCGGGACTAGCGTCCCCAAGGGTCATTCAGTACTTC
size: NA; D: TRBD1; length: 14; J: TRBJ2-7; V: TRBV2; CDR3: CASSIRDSSSEQYF; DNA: TGTGCCAGCAGTATCCGGGACAGCTCCTCCGAGCAGTACTTC
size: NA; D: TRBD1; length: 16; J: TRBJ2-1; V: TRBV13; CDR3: CASSLGAGQGAHEQFF; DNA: TGTGCCAGCAGCTTAGGAGCGGGACAGGGGGCCCATGAGCAGTTCTTC
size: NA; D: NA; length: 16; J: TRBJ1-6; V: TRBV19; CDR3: CASSILEDSPNSPLHF; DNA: TGTGCCAGTAGTATACTCGAGGACAGCCCTAATTCACCCCTCCACTTT
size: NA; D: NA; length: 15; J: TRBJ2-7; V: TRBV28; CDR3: CASSPQGGGSYEQYF; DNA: TGTGCCAGCAGTCCTCAGGGAGGAGGCTCCTACGAGCAGTACTTC
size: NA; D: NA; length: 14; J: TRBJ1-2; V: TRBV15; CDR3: CATSRDVRGYGYTF; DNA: TGTGCCACCAGCAGAGATGTCCGGGGATATGGCTACACCTTC
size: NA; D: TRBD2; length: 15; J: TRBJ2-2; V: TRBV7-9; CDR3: CASSLKRENTGELFF; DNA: TGTGCCAGCAGCTTAAAGCGGGAGAACACCGGGGAGCTGTTTTTT
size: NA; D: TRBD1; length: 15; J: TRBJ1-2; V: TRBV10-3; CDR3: CAISEPGTGDYGYTF; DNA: TGTGCCATCAGTGAGCCCGGGACAGGGGATTATGGCTACACCTTC
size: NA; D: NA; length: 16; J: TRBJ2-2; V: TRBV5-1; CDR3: CASSLDGTTNTGELFF; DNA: TGCGCCAGCAGCTTGGACGGGACGACGAACACCGGGGAGCTGTTTTTT
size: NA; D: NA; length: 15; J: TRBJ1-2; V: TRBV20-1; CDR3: CSARDRGRNNYGYTF; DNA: TGCAGTGCTAGAGATAGGGGCAGGAATAACTATGGCTACACCTTC
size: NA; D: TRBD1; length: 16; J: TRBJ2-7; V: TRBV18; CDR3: CASSQRGQGGLNEQYF; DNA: TGTGCCAGCTCACAGAGGGGACAGGGAGGATTAAACGAGCAGTACTTC
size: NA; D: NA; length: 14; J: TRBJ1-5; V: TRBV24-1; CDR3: CATSDPGTDRPQHF; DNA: TGTGCCACCAGTGATCCCGGGACTGATCGGCCCCAGCATTTT
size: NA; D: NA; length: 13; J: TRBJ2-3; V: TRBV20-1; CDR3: CSARRRSSDTQYF; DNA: TGCAGTGCCCGGAGGCGGTCATCGGATACGCAGTATTTT
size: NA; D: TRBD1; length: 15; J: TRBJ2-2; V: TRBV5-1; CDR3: CASSLVQGAGGELFF; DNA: TGCGCCAGCAGCTTGGTACAGGGGGCCGGCGGGGAGCTGTTTTTT
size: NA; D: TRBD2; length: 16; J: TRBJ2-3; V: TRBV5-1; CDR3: CASSSGLAASTDTQYF; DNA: TGCGCCAGCAGCTCGGGACTAGCGGCTAGCACAGATACGCAGTATTTT
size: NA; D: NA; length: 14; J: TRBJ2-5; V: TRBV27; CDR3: CASSPDLFGTSQYF; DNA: TGTGCCAGCAGTCCGGACTTATTTGGGACGTCCCAGTACTTC
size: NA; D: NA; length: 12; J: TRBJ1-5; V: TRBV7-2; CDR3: CASTTDGGPQHF; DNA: TGTGCCAGCACCACGGATGGCGGGCCCCAGCATTTT
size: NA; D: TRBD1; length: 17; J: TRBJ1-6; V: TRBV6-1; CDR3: CASSAQDRWNTNSPLHF; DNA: TGTGCCAGCAGTGCCCAGGACAGGTGGAATACTAATTCACCCCTCCACTTT
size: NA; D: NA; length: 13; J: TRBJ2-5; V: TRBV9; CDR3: CASSVGGGETQYF; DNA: TGTGCCAGCAGCGTAGGTGGAGGAGAGACCCAGTACTTC
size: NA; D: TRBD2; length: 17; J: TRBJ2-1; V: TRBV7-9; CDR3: CASSSTSGTSVYNEQFF; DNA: TGTGCCAGCAGTTCTACTTCCGGGACTAGCGTTTACAATGAGCAGTTCTTC
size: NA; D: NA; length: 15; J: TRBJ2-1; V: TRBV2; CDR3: CASSVPAYLGNEQFF; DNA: TGTGCCAGCAGTGTTCCAGCGTACCTTGGTAATGAGCAGTTCTTC
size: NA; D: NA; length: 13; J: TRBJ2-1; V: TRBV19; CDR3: CATPPGGENEQFF; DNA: TGTGCCACCCCCCCTGGGGGAGAGAATGAGCAGTTCTTC
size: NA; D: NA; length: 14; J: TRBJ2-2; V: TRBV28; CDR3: CASSSPGDTGELFF; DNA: TGTGCCAGCAGTTCCCCAGGGGACACCGGGGAGCTGTTTTTT
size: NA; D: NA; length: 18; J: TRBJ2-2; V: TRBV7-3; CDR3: CASSLSHFGQLNTGELFF; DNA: TGTGCCAGCAGCTTAAGTCATTTTGGGCAGTTGAACACCGGGGAGCTGTTTTTT
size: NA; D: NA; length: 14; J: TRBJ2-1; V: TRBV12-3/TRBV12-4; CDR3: CASSLAGFYNEQFF; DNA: TGTGCCAGCAGTTTGGCGGGGTTTTACAATGAGCAGTTCTTC
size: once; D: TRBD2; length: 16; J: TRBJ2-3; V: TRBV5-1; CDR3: CASSLEASGSIDTQYF; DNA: TGCGCCAGCAGCTTGGAGGCTAGCGGGAGTATAGATACGCAGTATTTT
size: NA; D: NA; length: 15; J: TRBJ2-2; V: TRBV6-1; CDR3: CASSPGQPNTGELFF; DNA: TGTGCCAGCAGCCCCGGACAGCCGAACACCGGGGAGCTGTTTTTT
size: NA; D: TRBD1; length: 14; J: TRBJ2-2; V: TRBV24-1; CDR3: CATSITGADGELFF; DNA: TGTGCCACCAGTATAACAGGGGCTGACGGGGAGCTGTTTTTT
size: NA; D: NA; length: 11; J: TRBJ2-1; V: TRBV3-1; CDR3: CASSRSDEQFF; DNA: TGTGCCAGCAGCCGGAGTGATGAGCAGTTCTTC
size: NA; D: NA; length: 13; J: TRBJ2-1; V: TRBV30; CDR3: CAWRALARNEQFF; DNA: TGTGCCTGGCGTGCACTAGCCCGCAATGAGCAGTTCTTC
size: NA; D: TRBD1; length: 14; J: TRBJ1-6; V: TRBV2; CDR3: CATSAGTGGSPLHF; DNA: TGTGCCACCTCGGCCGGGACAGGTGGTTCACCCCTCCACTTT
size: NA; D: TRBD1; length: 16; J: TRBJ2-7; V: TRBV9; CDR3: CASSAQGAGNSYEQYF; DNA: TGTGCCAGCAGCGCGCAGGGGGCAGGAAACTCCTACGAGCAGTACTTC
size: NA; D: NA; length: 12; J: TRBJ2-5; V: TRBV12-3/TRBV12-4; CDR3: CASRRNQETQYF; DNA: TGTGCCAGCAGGCGTAACCAAGAGACCCAGTACTTC
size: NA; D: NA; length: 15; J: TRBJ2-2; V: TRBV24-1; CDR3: CATSDSSGVTGELFF; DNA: TGTGCCACCAGTGATTCGTCAGGTGTCACCGGGGAGCTGTTTTTT
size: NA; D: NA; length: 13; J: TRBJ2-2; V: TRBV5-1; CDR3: CASSLRQSGELFF; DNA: TGCGCCAGCAGCCTTCGACAGTCCGGGGAGCTGTTTTTT
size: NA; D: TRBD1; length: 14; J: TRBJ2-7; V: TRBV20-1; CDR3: CSAPGQGARYEQYF; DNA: TGCAGTGCACCAGGACAGGGGGCCCGCTACGAGCAGTACTTC
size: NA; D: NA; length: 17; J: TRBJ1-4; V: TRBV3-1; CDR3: CASSQEGTPATNEKLFF; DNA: TGTGCCAGCAGCCAAGAGGGGACACCCGCAACTAATGAAAAACTGTTTTTT
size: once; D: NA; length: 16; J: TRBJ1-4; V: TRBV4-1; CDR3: CASSDEDASRNEKLFF; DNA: TGCGCCAGCAGCGATGAGGATGCCAGCCGTAATGAAAAACTGTTTTTT
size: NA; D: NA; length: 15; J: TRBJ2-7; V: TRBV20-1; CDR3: CSASIFGTASYEQYF; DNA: TGCAGTGCTAGTATTTTCGGTACAGCTTCCTACGAGCAGTACTTC
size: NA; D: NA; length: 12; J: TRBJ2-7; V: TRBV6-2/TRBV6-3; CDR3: CASSYVVYEQYF; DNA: TGTGCCAGCAGTTACGTCGTCTACGAGCAGTACTTC